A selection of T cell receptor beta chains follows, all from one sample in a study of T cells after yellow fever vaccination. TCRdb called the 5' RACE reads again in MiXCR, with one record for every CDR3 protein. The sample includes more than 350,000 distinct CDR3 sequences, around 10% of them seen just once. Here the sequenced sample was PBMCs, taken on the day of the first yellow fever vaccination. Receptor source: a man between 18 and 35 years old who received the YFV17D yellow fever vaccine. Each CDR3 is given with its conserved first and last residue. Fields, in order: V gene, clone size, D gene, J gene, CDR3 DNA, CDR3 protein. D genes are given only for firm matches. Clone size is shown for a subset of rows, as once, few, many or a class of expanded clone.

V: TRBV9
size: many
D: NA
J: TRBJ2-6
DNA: TGTGCCAGCAGCTCCATTGGGTCTGGGGCCAACGTCCTGACTTTC
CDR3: CASSSIGSGANVLTF

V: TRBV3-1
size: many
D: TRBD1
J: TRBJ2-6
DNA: TGTGCCAGCAGCCTTAGGACAGGCGGGGCCAACGTCCTGACTTTC
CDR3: CASSLRTGGANVLTF

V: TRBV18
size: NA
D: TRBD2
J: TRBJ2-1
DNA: TGTGCCAGCTCACCAAGGGGAGCGGGGGTAAACAATGAGCAGTTCTTC
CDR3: CASSPRGAGVNNEQFF

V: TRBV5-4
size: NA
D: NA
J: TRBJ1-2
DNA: TGTGCCAGCAGCTTGGATCCAGGTGGTTATGGCTACACCTTC
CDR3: CASSLDPGGYGYTF

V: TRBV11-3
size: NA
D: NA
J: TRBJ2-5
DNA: TGTGCCAGCAGCTACGGAAGCAGCGAGACCCAGTACTTC
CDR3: CASSYGSSETQYF

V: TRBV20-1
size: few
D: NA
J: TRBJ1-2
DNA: TGCAGTGCTAGAGGGGGGATTGCAGGCTACACCTTC
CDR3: CSARGGIAGYTF

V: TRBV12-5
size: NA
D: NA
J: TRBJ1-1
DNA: TGTGCTAGTGGTTTGGGGTTAATAACTTTTCGGGGCCCGGCGAACACTGAAGCTTTCTTT
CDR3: CASGLGLITFRGPANTEAFF

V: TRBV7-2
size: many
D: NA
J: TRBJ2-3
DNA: TGTGCCAGCAGACCCTACACAGATACGCAGTATTTT
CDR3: CASRPYTDTQYF

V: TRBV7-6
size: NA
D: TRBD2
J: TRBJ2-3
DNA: TGTGCCAGCAGCTCGGGGGCTAGCGGGGGGGGTCTCACAGATACGCAGTATTTT
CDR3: CASSSGASGGGLTDTQYF

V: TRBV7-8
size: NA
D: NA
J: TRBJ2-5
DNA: TGTGCCAGCAGCTTATATCTGGGGGCGGGAGAGACCCAGTACTTC
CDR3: CASSLYLGAGETQYF

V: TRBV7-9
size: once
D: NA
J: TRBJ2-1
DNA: TGTGCCAGCAGCTTAGGTACAGGGACCATTTCCTACAATGAGCAGTTCTTC
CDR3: CASSLGTGTISYNEQFF

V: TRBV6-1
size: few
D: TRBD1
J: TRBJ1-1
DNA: TGTGCCAGCAGGGCAGAGGGGGCTCCCTTGAACACTGAAGCTTTCTTT
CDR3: CASRAEGAPLNTEAFF

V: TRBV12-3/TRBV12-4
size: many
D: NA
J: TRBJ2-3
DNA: TGTGCCAGCAGTTTAAACTCGGCAGATACGCAGTATTTT
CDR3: CASSLNSADTQYF

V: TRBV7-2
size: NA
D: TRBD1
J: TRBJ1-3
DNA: TGTGCCAGCAGCTTCGACAGGGGGCCAGGAAACACCATATATTTT
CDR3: CASSFDRGPGNTIYF

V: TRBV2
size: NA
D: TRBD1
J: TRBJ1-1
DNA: TGTGCCAGCAGTGGCGGACAGGGGTGGAACACTGAAGCTTTCTTT
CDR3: CASSGGQGWNTEAFF

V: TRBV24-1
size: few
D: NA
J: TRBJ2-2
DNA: TGTGCCACCAGGGGGGGGAACACCGGGGAGCTGTTTTTT
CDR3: CATRGGNTGELFF